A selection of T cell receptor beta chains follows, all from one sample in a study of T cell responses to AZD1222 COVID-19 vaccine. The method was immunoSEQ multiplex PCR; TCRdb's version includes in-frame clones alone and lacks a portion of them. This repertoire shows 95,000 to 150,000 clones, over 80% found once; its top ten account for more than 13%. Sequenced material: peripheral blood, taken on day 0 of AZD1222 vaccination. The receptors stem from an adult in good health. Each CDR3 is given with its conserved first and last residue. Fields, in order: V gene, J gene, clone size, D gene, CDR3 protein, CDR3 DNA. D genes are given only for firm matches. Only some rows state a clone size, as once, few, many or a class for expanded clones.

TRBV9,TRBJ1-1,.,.,CASSALGGAGTEAFF,TGTGCCAGCAGCGCCTTGGGGGGGGCCGGGACTGAAGCTTTCTTT
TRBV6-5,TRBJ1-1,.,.,CASSSAGTPNTEAFF,TGTGCCAGCAGTTCCGCCGGGACACCGAACACTGAAGCTTTCTTT
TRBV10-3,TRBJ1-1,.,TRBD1,CAISGDRGMNTEAFF,TGTGCCATCAGTGGGGACAGGGGAATGAACACTGAAGCTTTCTTT
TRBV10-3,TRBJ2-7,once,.,CAIRDTPYEQYF,TGTGCCATCAGGGATACCCCCTACGAGCAGTACTTC
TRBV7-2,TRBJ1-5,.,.,CASSPGGSKNQPQHF,TGTGCCAGCAGCCCAGGAGGGAGCAAGAATCAGCCCCAGCATTTT
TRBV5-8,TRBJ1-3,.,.,CASTRQLISGNTIYF,TGTGCCAGCACCCGGCAACTGATCTCTGGAAACACCATATATTTT
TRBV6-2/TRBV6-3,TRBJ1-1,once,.,CASSSLGGSRNRLNTEAFF,TGTGCCAGCAGCTCACTGGGGGGTTCCAGAAACCGATTGAACACTGAAGCTTTCTTT
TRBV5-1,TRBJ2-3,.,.,CASSSPGSNTDTQYF,TGCGCCAGCAGCTCCCCGGGGAGCAACACAGATACGCAGTATTTT
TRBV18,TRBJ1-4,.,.,CASSAAKGISNEKLFF,TGTGCCAGCTCAGCCGCTAAGGGGATCTCAAATGAAAAACTGTTTTTT
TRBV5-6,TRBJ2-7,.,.,CASRPLGGSYEQYF,TGTGCCAGCCGCCCCCTTGGGGGAAGCTACGAGCAGTACTTC
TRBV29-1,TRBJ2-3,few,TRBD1,CSVKQGFETDTQYF,TGCAGCGTTAAACAGGGGTTTGAAACAGATACGCAGTATTTT
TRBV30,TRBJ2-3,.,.,CAWSIGWADTQYF,TGTGCCTGGAGTATAGGGTGGGCAGATACGCAGTATTTT
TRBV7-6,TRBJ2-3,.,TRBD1,CASSLALERQGATDTQYF,TGTGCCAGCAGCTTAGCGCTGGAGAGACAGGGGGCGACAGATACGCAGTATTTT
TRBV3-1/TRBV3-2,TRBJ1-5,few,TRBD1,CASSPRTGTGGRF,TGTGCCAGCAGTCCTCGAACCGGGACAGGGGGCCGTTTT
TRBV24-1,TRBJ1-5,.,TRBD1,CATSETTGTGSNQPQHF,TGTGCCACCAGTGAGACCACCGGGACAGGGAGCAATCAGCCCCAGCATTTT
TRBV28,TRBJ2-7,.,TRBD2,CASRTSGGYEQYF,TGTGCCAGCAGGACTAGCGGGGGCTACGAGCAGTACTTC
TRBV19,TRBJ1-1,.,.,CASSPSGTRNTEAFF,TGTGCCAGTAGTCCTTCCGGGACACGGAACACTGAAGCTTTCTTT
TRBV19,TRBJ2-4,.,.,CASSSGTLAKNIQYF,TGTGCCAGTAGCTCCGGGACTCTAGCCAAAAACATTCAGTACTTC
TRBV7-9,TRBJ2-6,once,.,CASSVSAGTSNDVLTF,TGTGCCAGCAGCGTATCAGCAGGGACCAGTAACGACGTCCTGACTTTC
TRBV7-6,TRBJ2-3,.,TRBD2,CASSLEPPAAGVGGDTQYF,TGTGCCAGCAGCTTAGAACCCCCCGCAGCGGGGGTTGGGGGAGATACGCAGTATTTT
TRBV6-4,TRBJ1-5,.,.,CASRRRQNQPQHF,TGTGCCAGCAGGAGGCGGCAGAATCAGCCCCAGCATTTT
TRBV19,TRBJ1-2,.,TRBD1,CASSMNTWTGEGGYTF,TGTGCCAGTAGTATGAATACCTGGACAGGCGAAGGAGGCTACACCTTC
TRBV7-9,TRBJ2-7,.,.,CASSLGASEQYF,TGTGCCAGCAGCTTAGGGGCCTCCGAGCAGTACTTC
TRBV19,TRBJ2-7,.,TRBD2,CASSTRLAAGYEQYF,TGTGCCAGTAGTACAAGACTAGCCGCGGGCTACGAGCAGTACTTC
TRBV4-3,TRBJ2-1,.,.,CASSQDLLHGGSSYNEQFF,TGCGCCAGCAGCCAGGACTTACTCCATGGAGGAAGCTCCTACAATGAGCAGTTCTTC
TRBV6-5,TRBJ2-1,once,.,CASSHRENNEQFF,TGTGCCAGCAGCCACCGGGAGAACAATGAGCAGTTCTTC
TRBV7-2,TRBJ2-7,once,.,CASSLGLNYEQYF,TGTGCCAGCAGCTTGGGACTGAACTACGAGCAGTACTTC
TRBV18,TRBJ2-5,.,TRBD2,CASSRLAGSQETQYF,TGTGCCAGCTCGCGACTAGCGGGGTCACAAGAGACCCAGTACTTC
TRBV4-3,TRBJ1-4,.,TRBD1,CASSQVSGGEKLFF,TGCGCCAGCAGCCAAGTCTCAGGGGGTGAAAAACTGTTTTTT